This TCR beta chain comes out of a study of cytomegalovirus exposure and HLA in healthy donors. The PCR had 60 Vbeta and 13 Jbeta primers. TCRdb's copy holds only in-frame clones and misses some; the assay was immunoSEQ multiplex PCR. Of 150,000 to 200,000 clones listed, 70% to 80% are singletons. Findings and limits, study-wide: Among the CMV-associated chains, a few were confirmed in vitro as specific for CMV antigens.

In the case of this clone: Its antigen is currently unknown.

CDR3 length equals 11 residues. The V and J ends lost 5 bases and 10 bases respectively, with 12 bases between them. Germline CDR1 and CDR2: DFQATT and SNEGSKA (reference sequence). Sequencing was performed on PBMCs. The rearrangement uses TRBV20-1 and TRBJ2-1; possible D gene TRBD2, 5 bases. This clonotype was sampled from a woman aged 50 to 65 in good health and CMV-seronegative. CDR3 in amino acids: CSAGGAREQFF. DNA for the CDR3: TGCAGTGCTGGAGGTGCGCGAGAGCAGTTCTTC.